Listed below are T cell receptor beta chains from one sample, sequenced in a study of Graves' ophthalmopathy and Graves' hyperthyroidism. TCRdb passed the multiplex PCR reads through MiXCR, listing each CDR3 protein once. This sample has around 470,000 distinct CDR3 sequences, with 13% to 15% found just once. Sequencing used blood. These receptors came from a woman under 40 with Graves' ophthalmopathy. The conserved cysteine and the conserved F or W are not part of the CDR3 here. Each record gives: J gene, V gene, D gene, CDR3 protein. D genes are given only for firm matches.

TRBJ2-5 | TRBV24-1 | NA | ATSDLGGETQY
TRBJ1-1 | TRBV5-1 | TRBD1 | ASNAQVTGAGEAF
TRBJ1-6 | TRBV19 | NA | ATNRDENSPLH
TRBJ1-1 | TRBV30 | TRBD1 | AYGTGSAAEAF
TRBJ1-5 | TRBV5-6 | NA | ASSLERGSHQPQH
TRBJ2-5 | TRBV12-3/TRBV12-4 | NA | ASTPAGRETQY
TRBJ2-5 | TRBV2 | NA | ASVGVGAEVQETQY
TRBJ2-2 | TRBV30 | TRBD1 | AWRTGLNTGELF
TRBJ2-7 | TRBV7-2 | TRBD2 | ASSLRLAGMYEQY
TRBJ2-5 | TRBV7-8 | TRBD1 | ASSLNRGRGGRETQY
TRBJ2-5 | TRBV29-1 | NA | SVDPGGVGETQY
TRBJ2-6 | TRBV2 | NA | ASSLGLTEANVLT
TRBJ1-1 | TRBV3-1 | TRBD1 | ASSQGQGETEAF
TRBJ1-2 | TRBV6-1 | NA | ASSPPGSLFYGYT
TRBJ1-2 | TRBV28 | NA | ASSFLGYGYT
TRBJ2-7 | TRBV12-3/TRBV12-4 | NA | ASSLLPRFSYEQY
TRBJ2-7 | TRBV28 | TRBD2 | ASSLSLAGTTYEQY
TRBJ1-1 | TRBV6-2/TRBV6-3 | TRBD1 | ASSYPRQGSLNTEAF
TRBJ2-7 | TRBV6-2/TRBV6-3 | NA | ASSSSINAGQY
TRBJ2-7 | TRBV15 | NA | ATRMDTASHEQY
TRBJ1-1 | TRBV10-1 | NA | ASSLGWPLGAF
TRBJ2-2 | TRBV7-3 | TRBD1 | ASSLFRQGTDTGELF
TRBJ1-5 | TRBV28 | NA | ASSFVASMSQPQH
TRBJ2-3 | TRBV5-1 | NA | ASSLHFLTDTQY
TRBJ1-3 | TRBV5-1 | NA | ASSYDSYAGNTIY
TRBJ1-1 | TRBV12-3/TRBV12-4 | NA | ASSFVGYTEAF
TRBJ1-1 | TRBV6-5 | NA | ASSYGRGLDTEAF
TRBJ1-2 | TRBV3-1 | NA | ASSQSGNGYT
TRBJ2-5 | TRBV11-2 | TRBD1 | ASSSGWDREQETQY
TRBJ1-6 | TRBV18 | TRBD1 | ASSPLSGQGGSPLH
TRBJ2-2 | TRBV4-3 | NA | ASSQVHGGELF
TRBJ2-7 | TRBV11-2 | NA | ASSSSRRGIPYEQY
TRBJ2-7 | TRBV12-3/TRBV12-4 | TRBD1 | ASSPDTGVKDEQY
TRBJ1-1 | TRBV19 | TRBD1 | AANSGTGFGDTEAF
TRBJ2-7 | TRBV7-2 | NA | ASSLRGTVSYEQY